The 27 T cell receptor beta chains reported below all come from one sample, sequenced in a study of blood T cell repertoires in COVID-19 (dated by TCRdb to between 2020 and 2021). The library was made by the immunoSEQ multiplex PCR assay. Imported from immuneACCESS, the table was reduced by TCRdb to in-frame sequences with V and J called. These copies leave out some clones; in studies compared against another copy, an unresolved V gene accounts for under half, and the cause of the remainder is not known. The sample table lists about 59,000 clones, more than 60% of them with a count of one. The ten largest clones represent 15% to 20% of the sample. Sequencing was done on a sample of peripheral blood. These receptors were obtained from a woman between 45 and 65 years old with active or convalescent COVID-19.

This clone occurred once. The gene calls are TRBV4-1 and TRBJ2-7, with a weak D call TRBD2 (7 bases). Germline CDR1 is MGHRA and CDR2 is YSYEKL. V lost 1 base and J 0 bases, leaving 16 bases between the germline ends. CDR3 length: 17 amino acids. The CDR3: CASSQGGGLLLSYEQYF. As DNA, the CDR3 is TGCGCCAGCAGCCAAGGGGGGGGGCTACTACTCTCCTACGAGCAGTACTTC.

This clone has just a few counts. Written as DNA, the CDR3 is TGTGCCAGCTCACCTAGCGGGGGGTACAATGAGCAGTTCTTC. Encoded protein: CASSPSGGYNEQFF. V is TRBV18 and J is TRBJ2-1; 10 bases line up with TRBD2. The germline V gene has CDR1 KGHSH and CDR2 LQKENI. There are 14 residues in the CDR3. With 3 bases clipped from V and 4 bases from J, the junction kept 0 bases outside the gene matches.

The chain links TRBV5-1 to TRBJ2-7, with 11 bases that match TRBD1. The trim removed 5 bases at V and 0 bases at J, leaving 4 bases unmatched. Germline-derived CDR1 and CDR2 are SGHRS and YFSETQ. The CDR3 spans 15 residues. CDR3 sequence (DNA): TGCGCCAGCAGGACCGGGACAGGGGGCTCCTACGAGCAGTACTTC. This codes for CASRTGTGGSYEQYF.

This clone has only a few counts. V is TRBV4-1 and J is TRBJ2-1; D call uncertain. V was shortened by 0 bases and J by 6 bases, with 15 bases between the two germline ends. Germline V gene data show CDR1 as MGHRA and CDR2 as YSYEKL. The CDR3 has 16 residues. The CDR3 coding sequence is TGCGCCAGCAGCCAAGATTATGGCGGTATAACCAATGAGCAGTTCTTC. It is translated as CASSQDYGGITNEQFF.

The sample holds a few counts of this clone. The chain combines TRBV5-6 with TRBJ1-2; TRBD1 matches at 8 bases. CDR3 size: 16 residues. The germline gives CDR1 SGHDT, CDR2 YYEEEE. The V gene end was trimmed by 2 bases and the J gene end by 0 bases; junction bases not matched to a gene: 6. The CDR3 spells CASSLGQGLSNYGYTF. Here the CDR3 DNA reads TGTGCCAGCAGCTTAGGACAGGGCCTCTCTAACTATGGCTACACCTTC.

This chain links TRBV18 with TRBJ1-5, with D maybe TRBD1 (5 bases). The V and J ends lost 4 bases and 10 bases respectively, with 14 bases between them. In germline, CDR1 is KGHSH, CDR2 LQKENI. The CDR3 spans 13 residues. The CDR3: CASSRAGFLPQHF. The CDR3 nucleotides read TGTGCCAGCTCACGGGCAGGGTTTCTACCCCAGCATTTT.

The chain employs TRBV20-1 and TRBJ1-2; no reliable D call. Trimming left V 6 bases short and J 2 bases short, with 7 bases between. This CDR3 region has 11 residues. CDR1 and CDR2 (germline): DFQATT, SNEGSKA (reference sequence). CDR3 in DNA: TGCAGTGCCGAGGAAAACTATGGCTACACCTTC. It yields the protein CSAEENYGYTF.

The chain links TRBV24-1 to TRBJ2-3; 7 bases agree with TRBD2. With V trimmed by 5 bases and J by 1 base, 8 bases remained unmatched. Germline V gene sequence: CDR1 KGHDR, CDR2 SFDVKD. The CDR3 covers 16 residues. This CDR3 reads CATSGEGGKGTDTQYF. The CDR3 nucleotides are TGTGCCACCAGTGGGGAGGGAGGGAAAGGCACAGATACGCAGTATTTT.

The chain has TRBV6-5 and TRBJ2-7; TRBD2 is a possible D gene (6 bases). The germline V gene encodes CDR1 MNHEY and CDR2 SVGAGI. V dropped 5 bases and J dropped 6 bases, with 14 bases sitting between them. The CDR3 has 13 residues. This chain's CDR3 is CASSRDSSGEQYF. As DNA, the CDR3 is TGTGCCAGCAGTAGGGACTCCTCCGGCGAGCAGTACTTC.

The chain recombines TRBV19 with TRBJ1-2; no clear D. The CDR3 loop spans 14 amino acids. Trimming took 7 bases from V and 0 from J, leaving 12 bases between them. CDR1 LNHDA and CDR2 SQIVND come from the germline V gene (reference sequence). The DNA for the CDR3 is TGTGCCAGTAACTTCGGCGGAGCTAACTATGGCTACACCTTC. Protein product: CASNFGGANYGYTF.

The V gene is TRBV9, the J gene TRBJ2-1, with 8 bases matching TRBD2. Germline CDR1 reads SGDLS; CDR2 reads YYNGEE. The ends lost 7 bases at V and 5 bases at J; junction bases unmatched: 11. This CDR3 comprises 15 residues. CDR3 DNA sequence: TGTGCCAGCGCAGGCGGGCTAGCGGGCCACAATGAGCAGTTCTTC. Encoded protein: CASAGGLAGHNEQFF. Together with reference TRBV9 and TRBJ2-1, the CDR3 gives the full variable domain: DSGVTQTPKHLITATGQRVTLRCSPRSGDLSVYWYQQSLDQGLQFLIQYYNGEERAKGNILERFSAQQFPDLHSELNLSSLELGDSALYFCASAGGLAGHNEQFFGPGTRLTVL.

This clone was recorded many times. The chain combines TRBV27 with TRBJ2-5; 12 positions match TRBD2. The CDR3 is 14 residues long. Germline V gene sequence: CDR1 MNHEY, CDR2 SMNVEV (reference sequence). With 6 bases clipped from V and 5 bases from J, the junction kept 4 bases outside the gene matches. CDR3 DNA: TGTGCCAGCAGCCGACTAGCGGGAGCTGAGACCCAGTACTTC. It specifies CASSRLAGAETQYF.

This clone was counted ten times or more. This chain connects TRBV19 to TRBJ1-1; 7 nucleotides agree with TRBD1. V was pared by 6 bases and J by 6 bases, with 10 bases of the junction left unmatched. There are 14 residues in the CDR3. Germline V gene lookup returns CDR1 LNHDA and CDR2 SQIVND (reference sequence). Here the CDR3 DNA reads TGTGCCAGTAGCAGGACAGGCCTGGGCGCTGAAGCTTTCTTT. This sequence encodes CASSRTGLGAEAFF.

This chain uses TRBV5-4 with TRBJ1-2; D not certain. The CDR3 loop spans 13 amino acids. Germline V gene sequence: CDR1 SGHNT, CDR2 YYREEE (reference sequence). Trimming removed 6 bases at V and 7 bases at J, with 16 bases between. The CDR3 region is CASTPWSGFGYTF. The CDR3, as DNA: TGTGCCAGCACCCCCTGGTCGGGGTTTGGCTACACCTTC.

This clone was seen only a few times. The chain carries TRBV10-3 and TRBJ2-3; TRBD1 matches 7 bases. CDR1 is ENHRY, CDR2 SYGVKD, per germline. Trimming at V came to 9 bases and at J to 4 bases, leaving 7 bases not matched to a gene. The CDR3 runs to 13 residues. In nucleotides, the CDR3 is TGTGCCATTGGGGACAGTAACGCAGATACGCAGTATTTT. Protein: CAIGDSNADTQYF.

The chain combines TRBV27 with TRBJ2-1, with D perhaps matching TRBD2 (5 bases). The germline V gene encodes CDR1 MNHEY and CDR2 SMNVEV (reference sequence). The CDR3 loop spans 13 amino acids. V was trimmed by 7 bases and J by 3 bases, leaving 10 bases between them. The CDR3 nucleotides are TGTGCCAGCACTAGCTTGAACTACAATGAGCAGTTCTTC. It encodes CASTSLNYNEQFF.

Here the CDR3 reads CASSHRSLGQSYEQYF. DNA of the CDR3: TGTGCCAGCAGCCACCGTTCATTGGGACAGAGCTACGAGCAGTACTTC. The V call is TRBV3-1 (or the pseudogene TRBV3-2), the J call TRBJ2-7, with TRBD1 identical over 7 bases. The CDR3 has 16 amino acids. The germline V gene has CDR1 LGHDT and CDR2 YNNKEL (reference sequence). V gave up 3 bases and J gave up 3 bases; unmatched junction bases: 11.

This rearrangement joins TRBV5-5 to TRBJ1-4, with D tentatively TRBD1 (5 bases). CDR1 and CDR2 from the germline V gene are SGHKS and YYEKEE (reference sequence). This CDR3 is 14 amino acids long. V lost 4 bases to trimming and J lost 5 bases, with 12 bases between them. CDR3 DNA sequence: TGTGCCAGCAGCGCGGGACGGACGAATGAAAAACTGTTTTTT. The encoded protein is CASSAGRTNEKLFF.

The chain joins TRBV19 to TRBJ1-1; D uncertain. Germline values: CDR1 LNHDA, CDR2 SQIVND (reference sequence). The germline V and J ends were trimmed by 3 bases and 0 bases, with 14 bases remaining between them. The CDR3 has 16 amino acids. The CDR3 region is CASSIVGGRMNTEAFF. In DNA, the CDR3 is TGTGCCAGTAGTATTGTAGGAGGCCGCATGAACACTGAAGCTTTCTTT.

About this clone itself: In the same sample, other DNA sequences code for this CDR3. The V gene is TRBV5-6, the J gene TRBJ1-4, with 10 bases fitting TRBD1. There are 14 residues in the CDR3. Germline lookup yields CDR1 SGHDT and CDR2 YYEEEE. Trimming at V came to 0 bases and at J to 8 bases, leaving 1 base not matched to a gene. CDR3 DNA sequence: TGTGCCAGCAGCTTGGGACAGGGGGCCGAAAAACTGTTTTTT. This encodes CASSLGQGAEKLFF.

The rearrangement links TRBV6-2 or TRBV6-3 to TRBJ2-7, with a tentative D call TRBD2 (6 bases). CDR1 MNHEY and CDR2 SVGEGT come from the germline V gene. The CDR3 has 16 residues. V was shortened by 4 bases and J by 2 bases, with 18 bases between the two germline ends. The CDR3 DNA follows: TGTGCCAGCAGTTCCTCGGGACTTCCTATACCCTACGAGCAGTACTTC. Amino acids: CASSSSGLPIPYEQYF.

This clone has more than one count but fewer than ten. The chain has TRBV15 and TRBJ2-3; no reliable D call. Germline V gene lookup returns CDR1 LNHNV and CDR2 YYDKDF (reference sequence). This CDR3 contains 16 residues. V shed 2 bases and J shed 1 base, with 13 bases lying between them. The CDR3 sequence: CATSRHYGKRTDTQYF. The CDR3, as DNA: TGTGCCACCAGCAGACACTATGGAAAACGCACAGATACGCAGTATTTT.

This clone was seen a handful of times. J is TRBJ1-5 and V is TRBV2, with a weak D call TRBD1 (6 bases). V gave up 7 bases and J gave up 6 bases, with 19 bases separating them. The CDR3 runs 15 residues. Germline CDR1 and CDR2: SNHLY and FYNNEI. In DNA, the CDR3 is TGTGCCAGCACCGAAAGGTGGGGGCGCGGTCAGCCCCAGCATTTT. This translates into CASTERWGRGQPQHF.

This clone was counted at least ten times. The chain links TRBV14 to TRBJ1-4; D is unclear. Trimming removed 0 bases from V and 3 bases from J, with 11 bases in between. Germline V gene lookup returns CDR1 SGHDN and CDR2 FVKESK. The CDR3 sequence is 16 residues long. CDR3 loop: CASSQDLPPANEKLFF. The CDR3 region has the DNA TGTGCCAGCAGCCAAGATCTTCCGCCAGCTAATGAAAAACTGTTTTTT.

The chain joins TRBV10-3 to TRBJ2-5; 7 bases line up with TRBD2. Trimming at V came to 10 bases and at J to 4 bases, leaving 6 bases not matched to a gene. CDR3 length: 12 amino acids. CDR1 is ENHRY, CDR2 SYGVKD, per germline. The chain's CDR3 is CATAGEGETQYF. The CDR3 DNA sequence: TGTGCCACGGCGGGAGAAGGAGAGACCCAGTACTTC.

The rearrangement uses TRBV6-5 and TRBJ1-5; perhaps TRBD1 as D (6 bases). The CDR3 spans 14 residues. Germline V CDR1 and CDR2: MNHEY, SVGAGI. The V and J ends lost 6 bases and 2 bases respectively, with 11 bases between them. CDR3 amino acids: CASSTNRGNQPQHF. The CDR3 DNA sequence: TGTGCCAGCAGCACCAACAGGGGCAATCAGCCCCAGCATTTT.

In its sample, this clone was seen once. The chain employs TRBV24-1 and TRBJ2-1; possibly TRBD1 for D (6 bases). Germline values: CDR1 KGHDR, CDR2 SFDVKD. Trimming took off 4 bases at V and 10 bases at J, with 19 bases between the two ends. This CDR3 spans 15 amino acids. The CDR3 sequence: CATSETPDRHGEQFF. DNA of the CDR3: TGTGCCACCAGTGAGACCCCAGACAGGCATGGGGAGCAGTTCTTC.